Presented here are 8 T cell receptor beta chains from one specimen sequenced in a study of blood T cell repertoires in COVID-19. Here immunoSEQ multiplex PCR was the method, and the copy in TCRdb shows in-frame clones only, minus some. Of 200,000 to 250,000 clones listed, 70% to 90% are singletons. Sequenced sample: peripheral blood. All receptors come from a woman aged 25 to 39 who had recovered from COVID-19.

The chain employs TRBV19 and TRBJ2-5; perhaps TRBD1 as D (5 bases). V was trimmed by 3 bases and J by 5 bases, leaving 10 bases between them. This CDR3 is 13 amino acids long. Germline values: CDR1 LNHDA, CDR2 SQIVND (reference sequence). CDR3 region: CASSMDNPETQYF. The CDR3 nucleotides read TGTGCCAGTAGTATGGACAATCCGGAGACCCAGTACTTC.

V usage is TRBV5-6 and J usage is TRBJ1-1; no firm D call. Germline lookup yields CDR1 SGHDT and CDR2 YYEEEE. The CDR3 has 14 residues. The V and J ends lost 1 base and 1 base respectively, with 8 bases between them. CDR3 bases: TGTGCCAGCAGCTTGAGACACCCGAACACTGAAGCTTTCTTT. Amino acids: CASSLRHPNTEAFF.

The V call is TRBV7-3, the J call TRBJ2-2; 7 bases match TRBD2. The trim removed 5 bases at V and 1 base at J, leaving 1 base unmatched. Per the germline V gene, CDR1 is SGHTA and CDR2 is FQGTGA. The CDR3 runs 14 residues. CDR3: CASSGLGNTGELFF. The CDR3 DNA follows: TGTGCCAGCAGCGGACTAGGGAACACCGGGGAGCTGTTTTTT.

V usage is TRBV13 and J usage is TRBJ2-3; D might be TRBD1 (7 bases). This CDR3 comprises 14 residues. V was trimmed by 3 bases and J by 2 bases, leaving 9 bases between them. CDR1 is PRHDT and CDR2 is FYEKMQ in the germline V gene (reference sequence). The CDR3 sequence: CASSFRGDTDTQYF. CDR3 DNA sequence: TGTGCCAGCAGCTTCAGGGGGGACACAGATACGCAGTATTTT.

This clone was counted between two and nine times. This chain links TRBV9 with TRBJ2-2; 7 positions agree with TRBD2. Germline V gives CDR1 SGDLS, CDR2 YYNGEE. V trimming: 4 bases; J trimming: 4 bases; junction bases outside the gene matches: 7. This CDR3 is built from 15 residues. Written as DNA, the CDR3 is TGTGCCAGCAGCAGGACTAGTCAGGGCACCGGGGAGCTGTTTTTT. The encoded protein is CASSRTSQGTGELFF.

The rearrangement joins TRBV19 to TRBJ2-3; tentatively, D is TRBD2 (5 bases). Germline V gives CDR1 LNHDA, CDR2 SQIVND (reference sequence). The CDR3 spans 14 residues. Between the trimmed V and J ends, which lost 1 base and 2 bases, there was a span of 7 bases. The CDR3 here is CASSIGGFTDTQYF. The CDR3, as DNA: TGTGCCAGTAGTATAGGAGGGTTCACAGATACGCAGTATTTT.

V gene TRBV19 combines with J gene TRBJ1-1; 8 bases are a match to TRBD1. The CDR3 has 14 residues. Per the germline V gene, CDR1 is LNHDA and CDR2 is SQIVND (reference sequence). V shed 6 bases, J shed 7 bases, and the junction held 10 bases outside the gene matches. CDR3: CASRRGQGADEAFF. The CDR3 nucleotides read TGTGCCAGTAGGCGGGGGCAGGGGGCGGATGAAGCTTTCTTT.

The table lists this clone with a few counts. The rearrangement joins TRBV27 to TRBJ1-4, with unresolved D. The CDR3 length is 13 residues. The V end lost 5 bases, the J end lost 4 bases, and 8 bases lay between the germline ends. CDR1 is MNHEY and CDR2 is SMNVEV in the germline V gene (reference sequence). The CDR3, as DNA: TGTGCCAGCAGTCGGTCCCTTAATGAAAAACTGTTTTTT. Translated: CASSRSLNEKLFF.